This T cell receptor (beta chain) derives from a study of tumor and adjacent non-tumor tissue in lung cancer. Study in general: Each sample yielded around 4 million productive TCRbeta reads on average.

The library came from three nested PCR rounds adapted from ARM-PCR protocols. Using its own MiXCR run on the multiplex PCR reads, TCRdb lists one record per CDR3 protein. This sample has approximately 90,000 distinct CDR3 sequences, with more than 75% found just once. Study results and caveats: Tumor TCR diversity, when higher, was linked to shorter survival.

No cell sorting was done before RNA was extracted from the tissue. The normal lung tissue was taken more than 3 cm from the tumor edge. Notes on this clonotype: The target antigen is unknown. This could be a read error, since a much larger clone is one nucleotide away.

This CDR3 region has 17 residues. Germline CDR1 is KGHSH and CDR2 is LQKENI. The V call is TRBV18, the J call TRBJ2-1; 10 nucleotides match TRBD1. Material: distant non-tumor lung tissue. The source of this sequence is a woman between 50 and 59 years old with non-small cell lung cancer. CDR3 amino acids: CTSSPPRGQGRPNEQFF. The CDR3 DNA reads as TGTACCAGCTCACCACCGAGGGGACAGGGGCGCCCCAATGAGCAGTTCTTC.